These T cell receptor beta chains were read from a single sample in a study of T cells in Graves' hyperthyroidism and ophthalmopathy. TCRdb reprocessed the multiplex PCR reads with MiXCR, giving one entry per CDR3 protein. The sample consists of 500,000 or so distinct CDR3 sequences, 17% of them appearing once. The specimen sequenced was blood. The receptors stem from a young woman with Graves' ophthalmopathy. The CDR3 runs from the conserved cysteine through the conserved F or W. D genes are given only for firm matches. The listing skips clone size in some rows; elsewhere it reads once, few, many or a size class.

d_gene	abundance	v_gene	j_gene	CDR3aa	CDR3nt
.	.	TRBV7-8	TRBJ1-6	CASSSRTINSPLHF	TGTGCCAGCAGCTCCCGTACAATCAACTCACCCCTCCACTTT
.	many	TRBV20-1	TRBJ1-5	CSARDPVAGNQPQHF	TGCAGTGCTAGAGATCCGGTGGCAGGTAATCAGCCCCAGCATTTT
.	.	TRBV20-1	TRBJ1-5	CSVPGRRRNQPQHF	TGCAGTGTCCCGGGACGCCGGCGCAATCAGCCCCAGCATTTT
TRBD1	.	TRBV3-1	TRBJ2-3	CASSQGQGGTSTDTQYF	TGTGCCAGCAGCCAAGGACAGGGGGGCACTAGCACAGATACGCAGTATTTT
TRBD2	.	TRBV6-2/TRBV6-3	TRBJ2-1	CASRGTSGDYNEQFF	TGTGCCAGCAGAGGGACTAGCGGGGATTACAATGAGCAGTTCTTC
TRBD1	few	TRBV19	TRBJ1-2	CASSKGQVEGYGYTF	TGTGCCAGTAGCAAGGGACAGGTCGAGGGATATGGCTACACCTTC
.	many	TRBV9	TRBJ1-1	CASSNGQLNTEAFF	TGTGCCAGCAGCAATGGACAGTTGAACACTGAAGCTTTCTTT
TRBD2	.	TRBV11-1	TRBJ2-2	CASSLDSGRLNTGELFF	TGTGCCAGCAGCTTGGATAGCGGGAGACTTAACACCGGGGAGCTGTTTTTT
TRBD1	many	TRBV28	TRBJ1-4	CASSPGTGGTAGEKLFF	TGTGCCAGCAGCCCCGGGACAGGGGGTACGGCAGGCGAAAAACTGTTTTTT
.	few	TRBV10-3	TRBJ2-2	CAISDGGQPLTGELFF	TGTGCCATCAGTGATGGTGGACAGCCCCTCACCGGGGAGCTGTTTTTT
TRBD2	many	TRBV20-1	TRBJ2-1	CSARSFRGRDRSYNEQFF	TGCAGTGCTAGATCTTTCCGCGGGAGGGACCGCTCCTACAATGAGCAGTTCTTC
.	.	TRBV20-1	TRBJ2-2	CSARLGSANTGELFF	TGCAGTGCTAGATTGGGGTCAGCGAACACCGGGGAGCTGTTTTTT
.	.	TRBV9	TRBJ2-1	CASSVSQVYGEQFF	TGTGCCAGCAGCGTAAGTCAGGTATATGGTGAGCAGTTCTTC
TRBD2	.	TRBV9	TRBJ2-1	CASSETGGSYNEQFF	TGTGCCAGCAGCGAAACGGGAGGTTCCTACAATGAGCAGTTCTTC
TRBD2	many	TRBV12-3/TRBV12-4	TRBJ2-4	CASSSLAGVAKNIQYF	TGTGCCAGCAGTTCCTTAGCGGGAGTGGCCAAAAACATTCAGTACTTC
.	.	TRBV12-3/TRBV12-4	TRBJ2-6	CASSLRTGLTSGANVLTF	TGTGCCAGCAGTTTACGTACGGGACTGACCTCTGGGGCCAACGTCCTGACTTTC
TRBD2	.	TRBV6-2/TRBV6-3	TRBJ2-1	CASSYDGGILNEQFF	TGTGCCAGCAGTTACGACGGGGGGATCTTAAATGAGCAGTTCTTC
.	many	TRBV28	TRBJ2-7	CASSFNYGTRGEQYF	TGTGCCAGCAGTTTTAATTATGGGACCCGGGGGGAGCAGTACTTC
.	.	TRBV20-1	TRBJ2-1	CSARAQDYNEQFF	TGCAGTGCTAGAGCTCAGGACTATAATGAGCAGTTCTTC
TRBD2	.	TRBV6-1	TRBJ2-1	CASRPGLGIYNEQFF	TGTGCCAGTAGGCCGGGACTAGGCATCTACAATGAGCAGTTCTTC
.	few	TRBV20-1	TRBJ1-2	CSAPGDGYTF	TGCAGTGCCCCCGGAGACGGCTACACCTTC
TRBD1	.	TRBV19	TRBJ1-2	CASAGTGTYGYTF	TGTGCCAGTGCTGGGACAGGGACCTATGGCTACACCTTC
TRBD2	.	TRBV13	TRBJ2-1	CASSGETSGGFYNEQFF	TGTGCCAGCAGCGGGGAGACTAGCGGGGGGTTCTACAATGAGCAGTTCTTC
TRBD2	many	TRBV18	TRBJ2-1	CASAGSSGRAYNEQFF	TGTGCCAGCGCGGGATCTAGCGGGAGGGCCTACAATGAGCAGTTCTTC
TRBD1	many	TRBV19	TRBJ1-1	CASSIRGTGNTEAFF	TGTGCCAGTAGTATCCGCGGGACAGGGAACACTGAAGCTTTCTTT
TRBD2	many	TRBV28	TRBJ2-7	CASSGLANPYEQYF	TGTGCCAGCAGTGGACTAGCGAACCCCTACGAGCAGTACTTC
TRBD2	.	TRBV19	TRBJ2-1	CASSPRTSGPCNEQFF	TGTGCCAGTAGTCCCAGGACTAGCGGGCCATGCAATGAGCAGTTCTTC
.	many	TRBV2	TRBJ2-5	CASSRSAGQETQYF	TGTGCCAGCAGCCGATCGGCTGGGCAAGAGACCCAGTACTTC
TRBD1	many	TRBV7-9	TRBJ1-2	CASSDTGAFNYGYTF	TGTGCCAGCAGCGACACAGGGGCCTTCAACTATGGCTACACCTTC